The text below deals with one T cell receptor (beta chain). Original analysis: Scientists estimated how many nucleated cells there were by amplifying reference gene primers. TCRdb keeps only in-frame clones here, not all; method: immunoSEQ multiplex PCR. D and trimming come from the DNA, and the V and J calls and clone size come from that table. The table lists more than 95,000 clones, approximately 80% of them singletons, with less than 7.5% in the top ten. These data belong to a study of blood T cell repertoires in COVID-19. On the study more broadly: There were acute and convalescent COVID-19 samples, and they came from the United States, Italy and Spain. PBMCs, B-cell-depleted T cells, or T cells provided the cDNA or gDNA that made up the material.

CDR3 size: 14 residues. V lost 4 bases to trimming and J lost 5 bases; unmatched junction nucleotides: 3. Germline V gene sequence: CDR1 SGHRS, CDR2 YFSETQ. The V call is TRBV5-1, the J call TRBJ2-5, with 12 nucleotides matching TRBD2. This clonotype was obtained from a man between 65 and 80 years old with acute or convalescent COVID-19. The sequencing sample was made of peripheral blood. The CDR3 here is CASSQGLAGETQYF. Here the CDR3 DNA reads TGCGCCAGCAGCCAGGGACTAGCGGGCGAGACCCAGTACTTC. Full variable domain (rest looked up from reference TRBV5-1 and TRBJ2-5): KAGVTQTPRYLIKTRGQQVTLSCSPISGHRSVSWYQQTPGQGLQFLFEYFSETQRNKGNFPGRFSGRQFSNSRSEMNVSTLELGDSALYLCASSQGLAGETQYFGPGTRLLVL.